The rows below give T cell receptor beta chains drawn from one sample of a study of blood T cell repertoires in COVID-19. Data came from immunoSEQ multiplex PCR; TCRdb stores just in-frame clones and leaves some out. Among 100,000 to 150,000 clones listed, about 76% were seen once. What was sequenced was peripheral blood. The receptors were sampled from a woman aged 60-75 years with active or convalescent COVID-19. CDR3s include the opening cysteine and the closing phenylalanine or tryptophan. The D gene is left open where the match is weak. Clone size is shown for a subset of rows, as once, few, many or a class of expanded clone.

D gene: TRBD1
V gene: TRBV18
J gene: TRBJ1-2
clone size: few
CDR3 protein: CASSRQGVDGYTF
CDR3 DNA: TGTGCCAGCTCCCGACAGGGAGTGGATGGCTACACCTTC

D gene: TRBD1
V gene: TRBV29-1
J gene: TRBJ1-1
clone size: -
CDR3 protein: CSVVPLRGQAEAFF
CDR3 DNA: TGCAGCGTTGTGCCCCTCAGGGGGCAGGCTGAAGCTTTCTTT

D gene: -
V gene: TRBV7-8
J gene: TRBJ2-3
clone size: -
CDR3 protein: CASKEGRSTDTQYF
CDR3 DNA: TGTGCCAGCAAGGAGGGTCGAAGCACAGATACGCAGTATTTT

D gene: TRBD1
V gene: TRBV5-8
J gene: TRBJ1-6
clone size: few
CDR3 protein: CASSRTGARSPLHF
CDR3 DNA: TGTGCCAGCAGCAGGACAGGGGCGAGGTCACCCCTCCACTTT

D gene: -
V gene: TRBV7-2
J gene: TRBJ1-1
clone size: -
CDR3 protein: CASSQTGGGTEAFF
CDR3 DNA: TGTGCCAGCAGCCAAACCGGGGGGGGCACTGAAGCTTTCTTT

D gene: -
V gene: TRBV21-1
J gene: TRBJ1-5
clone size: -
CDR3 protein: CASHYKGGGNQPQHF
CDR3 DNA: TGTGCCAGCCACTATAAGGGGGGGGGCAATCAGCCCCAGCATTTT

D gene: -
V gene: TRBV19
J gene: TRBJ1-2
clone size: -
CDR3 protein: CASSPRGSANYGYTF
CDR3 DNA: TGTGCCAGTAGTCCCCGCGGTTCAGCTAACTATGGCTACACCTTC

D gene: -
V gene: TRBV7-8
J gene: TRBJ1-5
clone size: -
CDR3 protein: CASSFRLAGSNQPQHF
CDR3 DNA: TGTGCCAGCAGCTTCCGCCTGGCGGGGAGCAATCAGCCCCAGCATTTT

D gene: -
V gene: TRBV9
J gene: TRBJ1-4
clone size: few
CDR3 protein: CASSVDGRWVEKLFF
CDR3 DNA: TGTGCCAGCAGCGTAGATGGGAGATGGGTCGAAAAACTGTTTTTT

D gene: TRBD2
V gene: TRBV19
J gene: TRBJ2-5
clone size: -
CDR3 protein: CASSIGSGAPKETQYF
CDR3 DNA: TGTGCCAGTAGTATAGGTAGCGGGGCCCCCAAAGAGACCCAGTACTTC

D gene: -
V gene: TRBV30
J gene: TRBJ1-5
clone size: -
CDR3 protein: CAWSGRQPNQPQHF
CDR3 DNA: TGTGCCTGGAGTGGACGACAGCCAAATCAGCCCCAGCATTTT

D gene: TRBD2
V gene: TRBV18
J gene: TRBJ2-7
clone size: -
CDR3 protein: CASSMGLAAYEQYF
CDR3 DNA: TGTGCCAGCTCTATGGGACTAGCGGCCTACGAGCAGTACTTC

D gene: -
V gene: TRBV27
J gene: TRBJ1-2
clone size: -
CDR3 protein: CASSLSPGIGYTF
CDR3 DNA: TGTGCCAGCAGTTTAAGTCCGGGGATTGGCTACACCTTC

D gene: TRBD2
V gene: TRBV27
J gene: TRBJ2-1
clone size: few
CDR3 protein: CASSFRAGGLNEQFF
CDR3 DNA: TGTGCCAGCAGTTTCAGAGCGGGAGGCCTCAATGAGCAGTTCTTC

D gene: TRBD2
V gene: TRBV7-9
J gene: TRBJ2-1
clone size: -
CDR3 protein: CASSLAVVGEGDEQFF
CDR3 DNA: TGTGCCAGCAGCTTAGCTGTTGTCGGGGAGGGAGATGAGCAGTTCTTC

D gene: TRBD1
V gene: TRBV4-1
J gene: TRBJ1-4
clone size: -
CDR3 protein: CASSHAPGTGNEKLFF
CDR3 DNA: TGCGCCAGCAGCCATGCTCCCGGGACAGGAAATGAAAAACTGTTTTTT

D gene: -
V gene: TRBV12-3/TRBV12-4
J gene: TRBJ1-1
clone size: -
CDR3 protein: CASSTVPTEAFF
CDR3 DNA: TGTGCCAGCAGTACAGTACCCACTGAAGCTTTCTTT

D gene: -
V gene: TRBV2
J gene: TRBJ2-2
clone size: -
CDR3 protein: CASTEEVDNTGELFF
CDR3 DNA: TGTGCCAGCACCGAAGAGGTAGACAACACCGGGGAGCTGTTTTTT

D gene: TRBD1
V gene: TRBV29-1
J gene: TRBJ2-2
clone size: -
CDR3 protein: CSVGRQGAGELFF
CDR3 DNA: TGCAGCGTTGGGCGACAGGGGGCCGGGGAGCTGTTTTTT

D gene: TRBD1
V gene: TRBV7-2
J gene: TRBJ1-1
clone size: -
CDR3 protein: CASSSIDRVGTEAFF
CDR3 DNA: TGTGCCAGCAGCTCGATTGACAGGGTAGGCACTGAAGCTTTCTTT

D gene: -
V gene: TRBV3-1/TRBV3-2
J gene: TRBJ2-7
clone size: few
CDR3 protein: CASSQPRGGGEQYF
CDR3 DNA: TGTGCCAGCAGCCAACCTAGGGGGGGTGGCGAGCAGTACTTC

D gene: TRBD2
V gene: TRBV3-1/TRBV3-2
J gene: TRBJ2-5
clone size: -
CDR3 protein: CASSQFTSEETQYF
CDR3 DNA: TGTGCCAGCAGCCAATTCACTAGCGAAGAGACCCAGTACTTC

D gene: -
V gene: TRBV9
J gene: TRBJ1-4
clone size: -
CDR3 protein: CASSPGRVDEKLFF
CDR3 DNA: TGTGCCAGCAGCCCAGGGAGGGTAGATGAAAAACTGTTTTTT

D gene: -
V gene: TRBV9
J gene: TRBJ1-2
clone size: -
CDR3 protein: CASSVFQGNYGYTF
CDR3 DNA: TGTGCCAGCAGCGTGTTCCAGGGGAACTATGGCTACACCTTC

D gene: TRBD1
V gene: TRBV6-5
J gene: TRBJ2-2
clone size: -
CDR3 protein: CASRTGGNTGELFF
CDR3 DNA: TGTGCCAGCAGGACAGGGGGGAACACCGGGGAGCTGTTTTTT

D gene: -
V gene: TRBV6-5
J gene: TRBJ1-1
clone size: -
CDR3 protein: CASTRETPGTEAFF
CDR3 DNA: TGTGCCAGCACGCGGGAAACGCCGGGCACTGAAGCTTTCTTT

D gene: TRBD2
V gene: TRBV5-1
J gene: TRBJ2-3
clone size: -
CDR3 protein: CASRNGVAGDTQYF
CDR3 DNA: TGCGCCAGCAGGAACGGGGTAGCGGGAGATACGCAGTATTTT

D gene: -
V gene: TRBV12-1
J gene: TRBJ2-7
clone size: -
CDR3 protein: CASSFDSDRSGGYEQYF
CDR3 DNA: TGTGCCAGCAGCTTCGATTCGGACAGGAGCGGGGGGTACGAGCAGTACTTC

D gene: -
V gene: TRBV7-9
J gene: TRBJ1-2
clone size: -
CDR3 protein: CASSPSTYGYTF
CDR3 DNA: TGTGCCAGCAGCCCAAGCACCTATGGCTACACCTTC

D gene: -
V gene: TRBV15
J gene: TRBJ2-1
clone size: -
CDR3 protein: CATSRAGLLRNEQFF
CDR3 DNA: TGTGCCACCAGCAGGGCGGGACTCCTTCGCAATGAGCAGTTCTTC

D gene: TRBD1
V gene: TRBV28
J gene: TRBJ1-4
clone size: -
CDR3 protein: CASSPRDRVVKLFF
CDR3 DNA: TGTGCCAGCAGTCCCAGGGACAGGGTTGTAAAACTGTTTTTT

D gene: -
V gene: TRBV5-6
J gene: TRBJ1-1
clone size: -
CDR3 protein: CASSSTGYTEAFF
CDR3 DNA: TGTGCCAGCAGCTCAACAGGGTACACTGAAGCTTTCTTT

D gene: -
V gene: TRBV5-1
J gene: TRBJ2-3
clone size: -
CDR3 protein: CASRDPGADTQYF
CDR3 DNA: TGCGCCAGCAGGGACCCGGGAGCAGATACGCAGTATTTT

D gene: TRBD1
V gene: TRBV27
J gene: TRBJ1-2
clone size: -
CDR3 protein: CASSPWDSNYGYTF
CDR3 DNA: TGTGCCAGCAGTCCTTGGGACAGCAACTATGGCTACACCTTC

D gene: -
V gene: TRBV24-1
J gene: TRBJ1-2
clone size: -
CDR3 protein: CATSDLVKGAVYGYTF
CDR3 DNA: TGTGCCACCAGTGATTTGGTGAAGGGAGCAGTCTATGGCTACACCTTC

D gene: TRBD2
V gene: TRBV18
J gene: TRBJ2-7
clone size: -
CDR3 protein: CASSPGLAGAGEQYF
CDR3 DNA: TGTGCCAGCTCACCAGGACTAGCGGGAGCGGGGGAGCAGTACTTC

D gene: -
V gene: TRBV14
J gene: TRBJ1-2
clone size: -
CDR3 protein: CASSQDHSGVYGYTF
CDR3 DNA: TGTGCCAGCAGCCAAGATCACTCCGGGGTCTATGGCTACACCTTC